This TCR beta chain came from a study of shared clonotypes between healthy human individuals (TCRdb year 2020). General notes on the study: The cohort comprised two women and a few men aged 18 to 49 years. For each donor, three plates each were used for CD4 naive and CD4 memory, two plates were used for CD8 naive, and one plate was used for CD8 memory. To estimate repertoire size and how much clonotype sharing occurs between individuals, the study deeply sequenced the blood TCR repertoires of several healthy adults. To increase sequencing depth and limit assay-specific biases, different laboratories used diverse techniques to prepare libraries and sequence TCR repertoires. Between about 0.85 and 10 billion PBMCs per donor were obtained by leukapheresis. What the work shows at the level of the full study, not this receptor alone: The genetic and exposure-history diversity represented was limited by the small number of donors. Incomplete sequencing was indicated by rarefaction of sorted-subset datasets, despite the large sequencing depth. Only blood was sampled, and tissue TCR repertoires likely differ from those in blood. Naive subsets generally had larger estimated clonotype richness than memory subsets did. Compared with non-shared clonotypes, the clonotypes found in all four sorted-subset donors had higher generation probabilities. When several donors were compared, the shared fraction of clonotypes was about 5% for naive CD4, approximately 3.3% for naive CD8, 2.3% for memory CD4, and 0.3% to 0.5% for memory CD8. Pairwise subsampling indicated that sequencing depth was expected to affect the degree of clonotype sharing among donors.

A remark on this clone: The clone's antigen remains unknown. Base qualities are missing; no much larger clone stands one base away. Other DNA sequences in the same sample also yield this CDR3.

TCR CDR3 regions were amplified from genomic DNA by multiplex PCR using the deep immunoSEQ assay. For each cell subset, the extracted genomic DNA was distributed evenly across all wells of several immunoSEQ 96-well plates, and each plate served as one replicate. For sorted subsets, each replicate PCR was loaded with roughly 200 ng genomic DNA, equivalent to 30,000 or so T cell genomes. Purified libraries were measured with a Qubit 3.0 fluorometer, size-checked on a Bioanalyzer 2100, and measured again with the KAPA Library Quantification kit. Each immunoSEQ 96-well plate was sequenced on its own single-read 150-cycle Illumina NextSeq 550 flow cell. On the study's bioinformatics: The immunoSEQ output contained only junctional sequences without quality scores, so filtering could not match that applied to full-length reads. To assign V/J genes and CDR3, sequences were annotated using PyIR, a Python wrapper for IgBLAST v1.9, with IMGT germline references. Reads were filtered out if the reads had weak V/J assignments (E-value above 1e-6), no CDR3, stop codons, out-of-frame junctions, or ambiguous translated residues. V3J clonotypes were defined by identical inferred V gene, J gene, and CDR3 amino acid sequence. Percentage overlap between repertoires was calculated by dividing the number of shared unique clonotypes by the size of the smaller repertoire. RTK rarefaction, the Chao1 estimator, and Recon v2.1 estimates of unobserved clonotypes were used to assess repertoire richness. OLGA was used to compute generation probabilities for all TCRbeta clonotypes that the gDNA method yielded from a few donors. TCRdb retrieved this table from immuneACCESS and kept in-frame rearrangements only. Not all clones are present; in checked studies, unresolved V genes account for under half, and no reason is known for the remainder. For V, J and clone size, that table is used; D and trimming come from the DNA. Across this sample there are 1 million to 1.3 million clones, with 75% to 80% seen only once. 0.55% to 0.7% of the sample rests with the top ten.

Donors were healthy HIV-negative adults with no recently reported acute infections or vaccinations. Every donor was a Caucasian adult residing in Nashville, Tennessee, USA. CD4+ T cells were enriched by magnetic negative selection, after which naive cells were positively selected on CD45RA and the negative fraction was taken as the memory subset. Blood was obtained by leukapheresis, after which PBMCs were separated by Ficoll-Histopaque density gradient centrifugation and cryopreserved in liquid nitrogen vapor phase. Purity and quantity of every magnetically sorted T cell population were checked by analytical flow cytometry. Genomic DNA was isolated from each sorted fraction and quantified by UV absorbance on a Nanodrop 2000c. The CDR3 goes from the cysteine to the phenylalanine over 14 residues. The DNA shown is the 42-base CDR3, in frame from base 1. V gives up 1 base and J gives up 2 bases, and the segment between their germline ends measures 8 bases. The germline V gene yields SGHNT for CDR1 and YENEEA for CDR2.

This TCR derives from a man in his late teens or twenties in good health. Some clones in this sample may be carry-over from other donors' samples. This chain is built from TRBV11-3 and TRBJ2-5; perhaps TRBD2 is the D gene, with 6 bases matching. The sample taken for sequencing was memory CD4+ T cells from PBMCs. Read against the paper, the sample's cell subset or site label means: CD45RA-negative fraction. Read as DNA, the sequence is TGTGCCAGCAGCTTAGCTGGGGGGCAAGAGACCCAGTACTTC. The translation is CASSLAGGQETQYF.